A single T cell receptor (beta chain) is shown here with its context. As originally analysed: Nucleated cell number was recorded as an estimate derived from reference gene primer amplification. The data were produced by immunoSEQ multiplex PCR, yet TCRdb's version contains in-frame clones alone and is incomplete. That table supplies the V and J calls and clone size; D and trimming were determined from the DNA. The sample holds about 240,000 clones; more than 85% are singletons and the top ten take 5.5% to 9%. These data originate in a study of blood T cell repertoires in COVID-19. V lost 4 bases and J lost 1, with 15 bases in between. The CDR3 extends over 17 amino acids. Germline-derived CDR1 and CDR2 are SGHRS and YFSETQ.

The sequencing input was peripheral blood. The source of this sequence is a woman in her 70s with active or convalescent COVID-19. The V call is TRBV5-1, the J call TRBJ2-6; D is possibly TRBD2 (5 bases). Here the CDR3 DNA reads TGCGCCAGCAGCCCGAGAATCACGGGGTCTGGGGCCAACGTCCTGACTTTC. Translated: CASSPRITGSGANVLTF.